The 24 T cell receptor beta chains below all came from one sample that was sequenced in a study of blood T cells in healthy people across ages. Then a second PCR, running roughly 7 to 11 cycles, was carried out with a sample-barcoded 5' primer and a J-beta primer mix. From the 5' RACE reads, TCRdb called clonotypes with MiXCR, one entry per CDR3 protein. The profile shows roughly 800,000 distinct CDR3 sequences, about 37% of them singletons. Sequencing used blood. These receptors were obtained from a man between 18 and 35 years old in good health.

A note on this clonotype: The junction shows a germline mismatch at one end, possibly a read error. The chain uses TRBV12-3 or TRBV12-4 and TRBJ1-2, with 7 bases identical to TRBD1. The CDR3 totals 14 residues. Here the CDR3 DNA reads TGTGCCAGCAGTCTCACAGGGGAAGCCTATGGTTACACCTTC. It yields the protein CASSLTGEAYGYTF.

The rearrangement joins TRBV6-2 or TRBV6-3 to TRBJ1-6, with 7 bases matching TRBD1. The germline CDR1 and CDR2 sequences are MNHEY and SVGEGT. The CDR3 runs 16 residues. V gave up 5 bases and J gave up 6 bases; unmatched junction bases: 10. The DNA of the CDR3 is TGTGCCAGCAGTGCCCTCGTGGACAGGCCTAATTCACCCCTCCACTTT. This codes for CASSALVDRPNSPLHF.

This chain links TRBV6-5 with TRBJ2-3; TRBD2 might be the D (5 bases). The V gene lost 0 bases and the J gene lost 2 bases, with 12 bases spanning the gap. The CDR3 covers 16 residues. CDR1 is MNHEY and CDR2 is SVGAGI in the germline V gene. CDR3 residues: CASSYSRGSHTDTQYF. In DNA form, the CDR3 reads TGTGCCAGCAGTTACTCGCGAGGGTCCCACACAGATACGCAGTATTTT.

The V call is TRBV28, the J call TRBJ1-6, with D possibly TRBD1 on 5 matching bases. Germline values: CDR1 MDHEN, CDR2 SYDVKM. V lost 5 bases and J 0 bases, leaving 20 bases between the germline ends. CDR3 length: 19 residues. CDR3 protein: CASSDGPGGVSSYNSPLHF. Written as DNA, the CDR3 is TGTGCCAGCAGTGACGGACCGGGGGGGGTAAGCTCCTATAATTCACCCCTCCACTTT. Using reference TRBV28 and TRBJ1-6 for the parts outside the CDR3, the full variable domain is DVKVTQSSRYLVKRTGEKVFLECVQDMDHENMFWYRQDPGLGLRLIYFSYDVKMKEKGDIPEGYSVSREKKERFSLILESASTNQTSMYLCASSDGPGGVSSYNSPLHFGNGTRLTVT.

The chain's CDR3 is CASSQPSVGNYNEQYF. In DNA, the CDR3 is TGTGCCAGCAGCCAACCCAGCGTAGGAAATTACAATGAGCAGTACTTC. The rearrangement uses TRBV4-2 and TRBJ2-1; D gene uncertain. The J call may be in error: the DNA end matches TRBJ2-7 better. The CDR3 extends over 16 amino acids. Germline CDR1 LGHNA, CDR2 YNFKEQ.

The chain recombines TRBV12-3 or TRBV12-4 with TRBJ2-3, with D perhaps matching TRBD2 (6 bases). This CDR3 contains 16 residues. V lost 4 bases and J lost 6, with 20 bases in between. CDR3 loop: CASSSYPGVKADTQYF. CDR3 in DNA: TGTGCCAGCAGTTCTTATCCGGGAGTGAAAGCCGATACGCAGTATTTT.

The DNA of the CDR3 is TGTGCCAGCAGCTCCGACCCTACCTACGAGCAGTACTTC. Its protein is CASSSDPTYEQYF. The V gene is TRBV7-2, the J gene TRBJ2-7, with no clear D. The CDR3 runs 13 residues. Germline V gene lookup returns CDR1 SGHTA and CDR2 FQGNSA. The V end was cut by 4 bases, the J end by 2 bases, with 9 bases between.

The chain is built from TRBV18 and TRBJ1-4; 9 bases agree with TRBD1. The V and J ends lost 1 base and 4 bases, in that order; junction bases with no gene match: 1. Germline V lookup: CDR1 KGHSH, CDR2 LQKENI. This CDR3 spans 15 amino acids. The CDR3 sequence is CASSPLTGGNEKLFF. CDR3 sequence (DNA): TGTGCCAGCTCACCACTGACAGGGGGTAATGAAAAACTGTTTTTT.

The rearrangement joins TRBV20-1 to TRBJ2-3; 9 nucleotides match TRBD2. The V gene's germline CDR1 is DFQATT and CDR2 SNEGSKA (reference sequence). V was clipped by 6 bases and J by 2 bases; unmatched bases: 6. The CDR3 has 14 residues. The CDR3 nucleotides read TGCAGTGCCCGGACTAGCGCCGACACAGATACGCAGTATTTT. Translated: CSARTSADTDTQYF.

This clonotype was observed many times. This chain uses TRBV6-2 or TRBV6-3 with TRBJ2-3; D is perhaps TRBD1 (7 bases). In germline, CDR1 is MNHEY, CDR2 SVGEGT. The CDR3 is 17 amino acids. V was cut by 2 bases and J by 2 bases, with 17 bases left in between. Here the CDR3 reads CASSYPGQSGDTDTQYF. Here the CDR3 DNA reads TGTGCCAGCAGTTACCCGGGACAGTCGGGGGACACAGATACGCAGTATTTT.

This clonotype was counted ten times or more. This sequence joins TRBV5-6 and TRBJ1-2; D unclear. Germline CDR1 SGHDT, CDR2 YYEEEE. This CDR3 is built from 13 residues. The ends were cut back, 6 bases at V and 8 bases at J, with 17 bases in the middle. The CDR3 is CASNDDGDWGYTF. The CDR3 coding sequence is TGTGCCAGCAACGACGACGGTGACTGGGGCTACACCTTC.

Regarding this clonotype: At one end, the junction sequence differs from germline, possibly due to a read error. This sequence joins TRBV15 and TRBJ1-2; D is perhaps TRBD1 (6 bases). The CDR3 is 15 residues long. The germline CDR1 and CDR2 sequences are LNHNV and YYDKDF (reference sequence). The DNA for the CDR3 is TGTGCTACCAGCAGAGTTACCCAGGGGAACTATGGCTACACCTTC. Its protein is CATSRVTQGNYGYTF.

This clonotype was recorded at least ten times. The chain couples TRBV12-3 or TRBV12-4 to TRBJ2-5, with 14 positions matching TRBD2. The CDR3 consists of 16 residues. V dropped 5 bases and J dropped 4; count of bases not matched to a gene: 6. The CDR3 DNA reads as TGTGCCAGCAGTCCGCGACTAGCGGGGGGGCGAGAGACCCAGTACTTC. Protein product: CASSPRLAGGRETQYF.

There are a few counts of this clonotype. The rearrangement joins TRBV6-6 to TRBJ1-4; D may be TRBD1 (5 bases). Trimming cost V 0 bases and J 7 bases, with 15 bases left between them. The CDR3 loop spans 16 amino acids. CDR1 and CDR2 (germline): MNHNY, SVGAGI (reference sequence). The CDR3 DNA reads as TGTGCCAGCAGTTACTCGACTGGGCAGGGCGGTGAAAAACTGTTTTTT. It translates to CASSYSTGQGGEKLFF.

The chain carries TRBV6-5 and TRBJ2-1; no firm D call. Germline lookup yields CDR1 MNHEY and CDR2 SVGAGI. V lost 6 bases and J 10 bases, leaving 10 bases between the germline ends. The CDR3 spans 11 residues. The CDR3 DNA reads TGTGCCAGCAGCTCCCGGCGAGAGCAGTTCTTC. Encoded protein: CASSSRREQFF.

This clonotype was observed a few times. This sequence joins TRBV24-1 and TRBJ2-1; 8 bases fit TRBD1. The CDR3 consists of 15 residues. Per the germline V gene, CDR1 is KGHDR and CDR2 is SFDVKD. With V trimmed by 4 bases and J by 1 base, 2 bases remained unmatched. CDR3 coding DNA: TGTGCCACCAGTGAACAGGGGGTATCCTACAATGAGCAGTTCTTC. Translating it yields CATSEQGVSYNEQFF.

This clonotype was detected only a few times. The chain recombines TRBV20-1 with TRBJ2-1; the match to TRBD2 covers 12 bases. CDR3 length: 17 residues. Losses at the gene ends were 1 base for V and 0 bases for J; bases not matched to a gene: 4. The V gene's germline CDR1 is DFQATT and CDR2 SNEGSKA (reference sequence). CDR3 bases: TGCAGTGCTAGAGGAACTAGCGGGGGGACCTCCTACAATGAGCAGTTCTTC. Protein product: CSARGTSGGTSYNEQFF.

This chain joins TRBV2 and TRBJ1-1; no clear D gene. Germline CDR1 SNHLY, CDR2 FYNNEI. The V end was cut by 8 bases, the J end by 1 base, with 11 bases between. This CDR3 is 13 amino acids long. DNA of the CDR3: TGTGCCAGCGCCGGGTCCACGAACACTGAAGCTTTCTTT. It encodes CASAGSTNTEAFF. Together with reference TRBV2 and TRBJ1-1, the CDR3 gives the full variable domain: EPEVTQTPSHQVTQMGQEVILRCVPISNHLYFYWYRQILGQKVEFLVSFYNNEISEKSEIFDDQFSVERPDGSNFTLKIRSTKLEDSAMYFCASAGSTNTEAFFGQGTRLTVV.

The V and J genes are TRBV10-3 and TRBJ2-2; 7 bases agree with TRBD2. The germline gives CDR1 ENHRY, CDR2 SYGVKD. V was clipped by 0 bases and J by 1 base; unmatched bases: 14. The CDR3 contains 20 residues. The CDR3: CAISESALVLAEMNTGELFF. CDR3 nucleotide sequence: TGTGCCATCAGTGAGTCCGCGTTGGTCCTAGCGGAGATGAACACCGGGGAGCTGTTTTTT.

The DNA of the CDR3 is TGTGCCACCAGTGACGGGAATTTGTCGCAGTTCTTC. As protein: CATSDGNLSQFF. The V gene is TRBV24-1, the J gene TRBJ2-1; D is perhaps TRBD2 (5 bases). The CDR3 runs 12 residues. V was trimmed by 4 bases and J by 12 bases, leaving 12 bases between them. Germline V gene sequence: CDR1 KGHDR, CDR2 SFDVKD.

A note on this clonotype: A much more abundant neighbour one base away suggests this may be a read error. V gene TRBV20-1 combines with J gene TRBJ2-5; maybe TRBD1 (6 bases). The closer fit of TRBJ2-1 to the DNA end suggests the J call may be wrong. The CDR3 consists of 16 residues. In germline, CDR1 is DFQATT, CDR2 SNEGSKA (reference sequence). The CDR3 spells CSARVPSYGGQETQFF. The DNA for the CDR3 is TGCAGTGCTAGAGTTCCCTCATATGGGGGACAAGAGACCCAGTTCTTC.

This clonotype was recorded a few times. The chain links TRBV12-3 or TRBV12-4 to TRBJ1-1; 9 bases fit TRBD1. The V gene end was trimmed by 6 bases and the J gene end by 4 bases; junction bases not matched to a gene: 6. This CDR3 comprises 14 residues. Here the CDR3 reads CASSPQGAITEAFF. CDR3 sequence (DNA): TGTGCCAGCAGCCCACAGGGGGCTATCACTGAAGCTTTCTTT.

This clonotype has only a few counts. This chain links TRBV12-3 or TRBV12-4 with TRBJ1-1; D ambiguous. The CDR3 contains 11 residues. The V end lost 2 bases, the J end lost 11 bases, and 9 bases lay between the germline ends. CDR3: CASSLLGIAFF. The CDR3 coding sequence is TGTGCCAGCAGTTTACTTGGTATCGCTTTCTTT.

The CDR3 nucleotides are TGTGCCAGCAGCTTACGCGGGACAGGGGCCATTCAGTACTTC. Translating it yields CASSLRGTGAIQYF. This rearrangement joins TRBV7-2 to TRBJ2-4; the match to TRBD1 covers 10 bases. Losses at the gene ends were 2 bases for V and 9 bases for J; bases not matched to a gene: 4. Germline V CDR1 and CDR2: SGHTA, FQGNSA. The CDR3 runs 14 residues.